Listed below are T cell receptor beta chains from one sample, sequenced in a study of neoadjuvant anti-PD-1 for oral cavity cancer. Data came from immunoSEQ multiplex PCR; TCRdb stores just in-frame clones and leaves some out. Of over 65,000 clones in the sample, approximately 87% were seen once. Here the sequenced sample was PBMCs, taken after nivolumab (anti-PD-1) treatment. These receptors were obtained from a person aged 35-79 years with oral cavity squamous cell carcinoma. Each CDR3 is given with its conserved first and last residue. A D gene is named only where the DNA matches it firmly. Size tells how often a clone was seen (once, few, many) or the class of an expanded clone, and some rows leave it out.

j_gene | d_gene | abundance | len | v_gene | CDR3aa | CDR3nt
TRBJ1-2 | - | - | 13 | TRBV2 | CASSDRGVPPRTF | TGTGCCAGCAGTGACAGGGGAGTGCCGCCAAGGACCTTC
TRBJ2-1 | TRBD2 | - | 16 | TRBV19 | CASSTYSGRAYNEQFF | TGTGCCAGTAGTACCTATAGCGGGAGGGCCTACAATGAGCAGTTCTTC
TRBJ2-3 | - | few | 15 | TRBV28 | CASSSPTGRQDTQYF | TGTGCCAGCAGTTCCCCTACAGGGAGGCAGGATACGCAGTATTTT
TRBJ2-7 | TRBD1 | - | 14 | TRBV7-6 | CASSGQAYPYEQYF | TGTGCCAGCAGCGGACAGGCCTACCCCTACGAGCAGTACTTC
TRBJ1-1 | TRBD1 | - | 15 | TRBV5-6 | CASSGGQVLNTEAFF | TGTGCCAGCAGCGGCGGACAGGTGCTGAACACTGAAGCTTTCTTT
TRBJ2-6 | - | - | 16 | TRBV15 | CATSVRVFSGANVLTF | TGTGCCACCAGCGTTCGGGTCTTCTCTGGGGCCAACGTCCTGACTTTC
TRBJ1-1 | - | - | 13 | TRBV6-1 | CASKLTVNTEAFF | TGTGCCAGCAAGCTAACAGTGAACACTGAAGCTTTCTTT
TRBJ2-3 | TRBD2 | - | 16 | TRBV6-1 | CASSEPGLAGTDTQYF | TGTGCCAGCAGTGAACCGGGACTAGCAGGCACAGATACGCAGTATTTT
TRBJ2-2 | - | few | 16 | TRBV25-1 | CASSEAGTKNTGELFF | TGTGCCAGCAGTGAAGCAGGGACAAAAAACACCGGGGAGCTGTTTTTT
TRBJ2-3 | - | - | 15 | TRBV19 | CASSIWRASADTQYF | TGTGCCAGTAGTATCTGGCGGGCCTCGGCAGATACGCAGTATTTT
TRBJ2-5 | - | few | 12 | TRBV2 | CASSGTRETQYF | TGTGCCAGCAGTGGGACGCGGGAGACCCAGTACTTC
TRBJ1-2 | TRBD1 | - | 13 | TRBV29-1 | CSVRQGRVRGYTF | TGCAGCGTGAGACAGGGGAGAGTACGGGGCTACACCTTC
TRBJ2-3 | - | - | 11 | TRBV20-1 | CSATRQFAQYF | TGCAGTGCTACCCGACAGTTTGCGCAGTATTTT
TRBJ1-2 | - | - | 14 | TRBV2 | CASSEGASNYGYTF | TGTGCCAGCAGTGAGGGGGCGTCTAACTATGGCTACACCTTC
TRBJ2-1 | TRBD2 | - | 15 | TRBV7-3 | CASSLSGSTYNEQFF | TGTGCCAGCAGCCTTAGCGGGAGCACCTACAATGAGCAGTTCTTC
TRBJ2-7 | - | - | 14 | TRBV12-1 | CASSFNRGSHEQYF | TGTGCCAGCAGCTTTAACAGGGGGAGCCACGAGCAGTACTTC